Only a few counts were recorded for the clone carrying this TCR beta chain. Its antigen is not known. The entry originates in a study of blood T cells in healthy people across ages. Findings and caveats of the study: Whereas aged donors had fewer naive CD4+ cells, long-lived donors had more of them and higher diversity.

The CDR3 length is 17 residues. V lost 0 bases and J lost 10; bases outside the gene matches: 11. Germline values: CDR1 SGHRS, CDR2 YFSETQ. Primers used in a second PCR of roughly 7 to 11 cycles were a sample-barcoded 5' primer and a J-beta primer mix. The authors tagged each cDNA molecule using a template-switch adaptor with 12 random nucleotides. TCRdb reprocessed the 5' RACE reads via MiXCR and lists one record per CDR3 protein. The sample has 1.5 million to 2 million distinct CDR3 sequences, roughly 27% seen once; the top ten hold 6.5% to 8.5%. The sample, around 10 milliliters of peripheral blood, was drawn from each donor.

This receptor was obtained from a woman in her twenties or thirties in good health. The chain uses TRBV5-1 and TRBJ2-1, with 12 bases fitting TRBD2. Sequences were obtained from blood. CDR3 protein: CASSLVPLAGGPKEQFF. The CDR3 DNA reads as TGCGCCAGCAGCTTGGTCCCGCTAGCGGGGGGGCCAAAGGAGCAGTTCTTC.